This is a list of T cell receptor beta chains from one sample in a study of blood T cell repertoires in COVID-19. Some clones are missing from TCRdb's copy, which holds only in-frame ones; the method was immunoSEQ multiplex PCR. Among about 22,000 clones, approximately 91% were seen once, and the ten largest hold over 2.5%. The sequencing input was peripheral blood. These receptors were taken from an older woman with active COVID-19. Each CDR3 is given with its conserved first and last residue.

j_call v_call cdr3_aa
TRBJ2-6 TRBV5-5 CASSFLASGANVLTF
TRBJ2-7 TRBV7-9 CASSSLGQTYEQYF
TRBJ2-1 TRBV5-8 CASSLGNLAYNEQFF
TRBJ2-7 TRBV7-9 CASSLVRGAYEQYF
TRBJ1-2 TRBV4-1 CASSPTDRADGYTF
TRBJ1-2 TRBV10-3 CAISEPRVSRGYTF
TRBJ2-2 TRBV19 CASSMGLASTGELFF
TRBJ1-5 TRBV7-9 CASSDRGDQPQHF
TRBJ1-6 TRBV19 CASSGDLDSPLHF
TRBJ1-2 TRBV7-3 CASSLSRGRGYTF